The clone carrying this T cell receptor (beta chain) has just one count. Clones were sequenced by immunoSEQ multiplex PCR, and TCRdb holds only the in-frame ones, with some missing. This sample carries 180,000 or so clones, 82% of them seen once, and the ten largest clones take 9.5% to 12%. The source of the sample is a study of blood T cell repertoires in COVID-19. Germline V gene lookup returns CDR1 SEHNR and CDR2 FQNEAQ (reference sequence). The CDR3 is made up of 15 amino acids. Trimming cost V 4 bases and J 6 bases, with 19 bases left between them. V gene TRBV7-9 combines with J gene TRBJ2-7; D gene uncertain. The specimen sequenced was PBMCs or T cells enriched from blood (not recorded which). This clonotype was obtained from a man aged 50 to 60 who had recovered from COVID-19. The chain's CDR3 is CASSSYSGNRLEQYF. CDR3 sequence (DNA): TGTGCCAGCAGCTCGTATTCAGGTAACCGGCTCGAGCAGTACTTC.